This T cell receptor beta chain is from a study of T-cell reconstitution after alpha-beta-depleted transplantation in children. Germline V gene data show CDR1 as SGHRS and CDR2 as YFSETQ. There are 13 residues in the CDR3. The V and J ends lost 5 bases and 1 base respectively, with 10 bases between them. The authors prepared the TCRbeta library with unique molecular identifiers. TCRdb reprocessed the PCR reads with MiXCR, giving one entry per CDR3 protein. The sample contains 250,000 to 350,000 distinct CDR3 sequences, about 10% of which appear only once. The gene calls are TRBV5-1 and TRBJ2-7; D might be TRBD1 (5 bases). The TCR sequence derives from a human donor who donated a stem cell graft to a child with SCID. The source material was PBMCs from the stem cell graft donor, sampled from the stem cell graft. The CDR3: CASRATESYEQYF. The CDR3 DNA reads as TGCGCCAGCAGAGCGACAGAGTCCTACGAGCAGTACTTC.